A selection of T cell receptor beta chains follows, all from one sample in a study of T cell changes during pregnancy in multiple sclerosis. The protocol was immunoSEQ multiplex PCR, while the TCRdb copy is restricted to in-frame clones and leaves out a portion. The sample records around 52,000 clones, approximately 90% being singletons. Sample: CD4+ T cells from peripheral blood mononuclear cells, taken after pregnancy. The origin of the receptors is a female donor in good health, enrolled as a control in a pregnancy study. The CDR3 runs from the conserved cysteine through the conserved F or W. D genes are given only for firm matches. The size entry is marked missing in some rows and otherwise reads once, few, many or a size class.

J gene,clone size,D gene,V gene,CDR3 DNA,CDR3 protein
TRBJ1-1,-,-,TRBV18,TGTGCCAGCTCACCCGATCAGGGAGGTAGTGGAGCTTTCTTT,CASSPDQGGSGAFF
TRBJ2-7,-,-,TRBV5-6,TGTGCCAGCAGCCCGGGACCGGGAGCCTACGAGCAGTACTTC,CASSPGPGAYEQYF
TRBJ1-2,-,-,TRBV5-1,TGCGCCAGCAGCTTGGGTGACAGTCAGGACACCTTC,CASSLGDSQDTF
TRBJ2-1,-,TRBD2,TRBV30,TGTGCCTGGAGAGGGACTAGCGTTTTCAATGAGCAGTTCTTC,CAWRGTSVFNEQFF
TRBJ2-1,-,TRBD2,TRBV7-3,TGTGCCAGCAGCCCGACTAGCGGGGGGGCGGGCGAGCAGTTCTTC,CASSPTSGGAGEQFF
TRBJ1-2,-,TRBD1,TRBV5-4,TGTGCCAGCAGCTTTCCAGGGGGCTATGGCTACACCTTC,CASSFPGGYGYTF
TRBJ2-5,-,-,TRBV28,TGTGCCAGCAGCCGTGAAGAGACCCAGTACTTC,CASSREETQYF
TRBJ1-1,-,TRBD1,TRBV29-1,TGCAGCGTTGAAGATGGCAGGGGGCAGGACACTGAAGCTTTCTTT,CSVEDGRGQDTEAFF
TRBJ1-1,-,-,TRBV7-9,TGTGCCAGCAGCTTAGATTTGGGGGGGGCTTTCTTT,CASSLDLGGAFF
TRBJ1-1,-,-,TRBV5-5,TGTGCCAGCTCCGGACAGATGAACACTGAAGCTTTCTTT,CASSGQMNTEAFF
TRBJ2-1,-,-,TRBV5-5,TGTGCCAGCAGCTTGGACGAGGCGGCCGGTGAGCAGTTCTTC,CASSLDEAAGEQFF
TRBJ2-5,-,-,TRBV18,TGTGCCAGCTCACCAACCCAAGCAGAGACCCAGTACTTC,CASSPTQAETQYF
TRBJ2-7,-,-,TRBV7-2,TGTGCCAGCAGCCCCTTGTCGGGTGGAGTGTACTTC,CASSPLSGGVYF
TRBJ1-2,-,TRBD1,TRBV14,TGTGCCAGCAGCCAAGGGTCGTGGGACAGTGGCTACACCTTC,CASSQGSWDSGYTF
TRBJ2-4,-,TRBD1,TRBV7-2,TGTGCCAGCAGCTCTGGACAGGGAAGAGGTAGAGCCAAAAACATTCAGTACTTC,CASSSGQGRGRAKNIQYF
TRBJ1-5,-,-,TRBV28,TGTGCCAGCAGCCCTACCGGGAGTACGGCAAATCAGCCCCAGCATTTT,CASSPTGSTANQPQHF
TRBJ1-1,-,-,TRBV7-9,TGTGCCAGCAGCTCCGACAGGTGGGACACTGAAGCTTTCTTT,CASSSDRWDTEAFF
TRBJ1-1,-,-,TRBV4-2,TGTGCCAGCAGCCAAGACCCGACAGAGGTGAACACTGAAGCTTTCTTT,CASSQDPTEVNTEAFF
TRBJ1-1,-,TRBD1,TRBV29-1,TGCAGCGTTGACCCAGGGGGCGCGGACACTGAAGCTTTCTTT,CSVDPGGADTEAFF
TRBJ2-3,-,-,TRBV7-3,TGTGCCAGCAGCCTAGGAGGCACAGATACGCAGTATTTT,CASSLGGTDTQYF
TRBJ1-1,few,-,TRBV2,TGTGCCAGCAGTGGGCAGATGAACACTGAAGCTTTCTTT,CASSGQMNTEAFF
TRBJ1-4,-,-,TRBV7-2,TGTGCCAGCAGAGGTGGGCCAGCAACTAATGAAAAACTGTTTTTT,CASRGGPATNEKLFF
TRBJ1-5,-,TRBD1,TRBV18,TGTGCCAGCTCACCGGACAGGGGAAATCAGCCCCAGCATTTT,CASSPDRGNQPQHF
TRBJ1-6,-,-,TRBV7-2,TGTGCCAGCAGCTTATCATCACAAGATAATTCACCCCTCCACTTT,CASSLSSQDNSPLHF
TRBJ1-3,-,-,TRBV5-4,TGTGCCAGCAGCTTGGACCAGTTCTCTGGAAACACCATATATTTT,CASSLDQFSGNTIYF
TRBJ2-1,-,TRBD2,TRBV18,TGTGCCAGCTCTAGGACTAGAGGGGACAATGAGCAGTTCTTC,CASSRTRGDNEQFF
TRBJ1-1,-,-,TRBV5-5,TGTGCCAGCAGCGCTGGAGCGTACACTGAAGCTTTCTTT,CASSAGAYTEAFF
TRBJ2-7,few,TRBD2,TRBV4-2,TGTGCCAGCACGCCCGAGGGCGGGGGGGCCAAAGCTCAGTACTTC,CASTPEGGGAKAQYF
TRBJ1-4,-,TRBD1,TRBV4-3,TGCGCCAGCAGCCCGATCGGGACAGCATCTGAAAAACTGTTTTTT,CASSPIGTASEKLFF
TRBJ1-1,-,-,TRBV6-6,TGTGCCAGCAGTTATTCTTACACTGAAGCTTTCTTT,CASSYSYTEAFF
TRBJ2-7,-,-,TRBV7-2,TGTGCCAGCAGCTTAGGAGGGACACTCTCCTACGAGCAGTACTTC,CASSLGGTLSYEQYF
TRBJ1-6,-,-,TRBV28,TGTGCCAGCACCCTACAGACAAATTCACCCCTCCACTTT,CASTLQTNSPLHF
TRBJ1-2,-,-,TRBV28,TGTGCCAGGGTTGGCCATGGCTACACCTTC,CARVGHGYTF
TRBJ1-1,-,TRBD1,TRBV15,TGTGCCACCAGCAGAGTATCAGGGGGGAACACTGAAGCTTTCTTT,CATSRVSGGNTEAFF
TRBJ1-3,-,-,TRBV11-3,TGTGCCAGCAGCCCCGCTTTAGAAGACACCATATATTTT,CASSPALEDTIYF
TRBJ1-2,-,-,TRBV18,TGTGCCAGCTCACCTCGGACATTTAACGATGGCTACACCTTC,CASSPRTFNDGYTF
TRBJ2-5,-,TRBD1,TRBV5-8,TGTGCCAGCAGCTTGGACAGGGGAGAGACCCAGTACTTC,CASSLDRGETQYF
TRBJ1-4,once,-,TRBV5-1,TGCGCCAGCAGCGTGGGTTCTAGCTCACGAAATGAAAAACTGTTTTTT,CASSVGSSSRNEKLFF
TRBJ2-1,-,TRBD2,TRBV9,TGTGCCAGCAGCGTAGGATTACCCGGGGGGGTTTTGGATGAGCAGTTCTTC,CASSVGLPGGVLDEQFF
TRBJ1-3,-,TRBD1,TRBV2,TGTGCCAGCAGTGAAACAGGGGTGGGAAACACCATATATTTT,CASSETGVGNTIYF
TRBJ2-5,-,-,TRBV27,TGTGCCAGCAGTTTACGGCCGCGGGAGACCCAGTACTTC,CASSLRPRETQYF
TRBJ1-3,-,TRBD1,TRBV7-2,TGTGCCAGCAGCTCAGGGGGCGGTGGAAACACCATATATTTT,CASSSGGGGNTIYF
TRBJ1-6,-,-,TRBV7-9,TGTGCCAGCAGCTCTTCCTCCTATAATTCACCCCTCCACTTT,CASSSSSYNSPLHF
TRBJ2-3,-,TRBD1,TRBV10-3,TGTGCCATCAGTGAGTCGTCAGGGGGCGCGGCAGATACGCAGTATTTT,CAISESSGGAADTQYF
TRBJ1-2,-,-,TRBV5-3,TGTGCCAGAAGCTTGGTGGGGGCTAAGGATCAGAACTATGGCTACACCTTC,CARSLVGAKDQNYGYTF
TRBJ1-4,-,-,TRBV5-1,TGCGCCAGCAGCTTTGGACAGCAAAATGAAAAACTGTTTTTT,CASSFGQQNEKLFF
TRBJ1-2,-,-,TRBV7-2,TGTGCCAGCAGCTTAGCGCCCTCAGGGCATGGCTACACCTTC,CASSLAPSGHGYTF
TRBJ1-2,-,TRBD1,TRBV9,TGTGCCAGCAGCGCGTCGACAGGGGTCGGCTATGGCTACACCTTC,CASSASTGVGYGYTF
TRBJ1-5,-,-,TRBV5-4,TGTGCCAGCAGCGGGGGCGCCAATCAGCCCCAGCATTTT,CASSGGANQPQHF
TRBJ2-7,-,TRBD1,TRBV6-1,TGTGCCAGCAGTGAAGCCTGGGACAGGGCCTACGAGCAGTACTTC,CASSEAWDRAYEQYF
TRBJ1-2,-,-,TRBV18,TGTGCCAGCTCACCACCTGGAGGGGGCTACACCTTC,CASSPPGGGYTF
TRBJ1-5,few,-,TRBV2,TGTGCCAGCAGTGAATCGCCCGGTGGCGGAGCCCAGCATTTT,CASSESPGGGAQHF